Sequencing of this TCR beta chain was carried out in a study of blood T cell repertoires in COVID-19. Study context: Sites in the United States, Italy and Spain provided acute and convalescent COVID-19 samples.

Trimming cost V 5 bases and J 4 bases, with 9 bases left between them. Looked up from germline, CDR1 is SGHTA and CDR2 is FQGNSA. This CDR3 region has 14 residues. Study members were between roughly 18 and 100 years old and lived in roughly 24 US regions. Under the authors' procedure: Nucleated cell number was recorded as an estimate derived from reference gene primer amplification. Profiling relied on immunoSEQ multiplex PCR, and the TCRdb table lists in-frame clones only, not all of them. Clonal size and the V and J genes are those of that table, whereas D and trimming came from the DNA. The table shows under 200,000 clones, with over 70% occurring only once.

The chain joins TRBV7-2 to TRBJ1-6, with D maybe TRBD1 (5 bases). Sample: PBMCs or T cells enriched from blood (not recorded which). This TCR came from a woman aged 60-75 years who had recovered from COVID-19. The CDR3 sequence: CASSAQGYNSPLHF. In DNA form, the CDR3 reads TGTGCCAGCAGCGCGCAGGGATATAATTCACCCCTCCACTTT.